These 28 T cell receptor beta chains share one sample of origin, sequenced in a study of CD8 T cells in ankylosing spondylitis. Study-wide points: A TCR beta motif made of several highly homologous variants seemed typical of ankylosing spondylitis blood.

Antigen specificity for these receptors is unknown. One entry per CDR3 protein results from TCRdb running MiXCR on the 5' RACE reads. The sample shows roughly 450,000 distinct CDR3 sequences, 25% to 30% of them seen only once. The sequencing sample was made of blood, either unsorted or a sorted T cell fraction (not recorded which). The receptors come from a male donor with ankylosing spondylitis.

This rearrangement joins TRBV30 to TRBJ2-3; D unresolved. The CDR3 extends over 12 amino acids. V was cut by 4 bases and J by 3 bases, with 8 bases left in between. Germline assignment: CDR1 GTSNPN and CDR2 SVGIG (reference sequence). CDR3 sequence reads: CAWTHGTDTQYF. The CDR3 DNA is TGTGCCTGGACCCATGGAACAGATACGCAGTATTTT.

The chain carries TRBV5-1 and TRBJ1-1; D remains unclear. The germline gives CDR1 SGHRS, CDR2 YFSETQ. This CDR3 has 14 residues. Trimming cost V 5 bases and J 0 bases, with 11 bases left between them. CDR3 DNA: TGCGCCAGCAGGGATATCAGGATGAACACTGAAGCTTTCTTT. It is translated as CASRDIRMNTEAFF.

The rearrangement joins TRBV5-1 to TRBJ2-2; 8 nucleotides match TRBD2. V shed 4 bases, J shed 0 bases, and the junction held 2 bases outside the gene matches. The CDR3 is made up of 15 amino acids. The V gene's germline CDR1 is SGHRS and CDR2 YFSETQ. The chain's CDR3 is CASSVSGANTGELFF. The CDR3 DNA is TGCGCCAGCAGCGTTAGCGGGGCGAACACCGGGGAGCTGTTTTTT.

This sequence joins TRBV20-1 and TRBJ2-1, with 9 positions matching TRBD1. This CDR3 has 13 amino acids. Trimming removed 6 bases from V and 3 bases from J; junction bases left unmatched: 3. Germline-derived CDR1 and CDR2 are DFQATT and SNEGSKA (reference sequence). CDR3 loop: CSAGTGYYNEQFF. The CDR3 DNA is TGCAGTGCCGGGACAGGGTACTACAATGAGCAGTTCTTC.

This rearrangement joins TRBV4-2 to TRBJ1-4, with a tentative D call TRBD1 (6 bases). The CDR3 spans 16 residues. Between the trimmed V and J ends, which lost 1 base and 11 bases, there was a span of 20 bases. Per germline, CDR1 LGHNA and CDR2 YNFKEQ. This chain's CDR3 is CASSQGGAGVYGKLFF. The CDR3 DNA follows: TGTGCCAGCAGCCAAGGGGGGGCAGGGGTATATGGTAAACTGTTTTTT.

This rearrangement joins TRBV20-1 to TRBJ2-2; 8 bases are a match to TRBD1. The germline gives CDR1 DFQATT, CDR2 SNEGSKA (reference sequence). The CDR3 runs to 13 residues. DNA for the CDR3: TGCAGCGGTACCACAGGGGGACCCGGGGAGCTGTTTTTT. Translated, it gives CSGTTGGPGELFF.

V and J are TRBV29-1 and TRBJ1-1; D gene unclear. The V gene lost 3 bases and the J gene lost 3 bases, with 14 bases spanning the gap. Per germline, CDR1 SQVTM and CDR2 ANQGSEA. CDR3 length equals 14 residues. Here the CDR3 DNA reads TGCAGCGTTGAGTTTCGATTGAGGGACACTGAAGCTTTCTTT. Amino acid sequence: CSVEFRLRDTEAFF.

This clonotype was observed a few times. The chain links TRBV4-1 to TRBJ2-7; the match to TRBD1 covers 10 bases. The CDR3 runs 15 residues. Germline V gives CDR1 MGHRA, CDR2 YSYEKL. V was clipped by 1 base and J by 0 bases; unmatched bases: 0. CDR3 bases: TGCGCCAGCAGCCAAGGGACAGGGGGCTCCTACGAGCAGTACGTC. As protein: CASSQGTGGSYEQYV.

There are a few counts of this clonotype. The chain joins TRBV5-1 to TRBJ2-3, with 8 bases lining up with TRBD2. The CDR3 extends over 15 amino acids. The trim removed 5 bases at V and 3 bases at J, leaving 8 bases unmatched. Looked up from germline, CDR1 is SGHRS and CDR2 is YFSETQ. The DNA of the CDR3 is TGCGCCAGCAGTGGATTGACTAGCGATACAGATACGCAGTATTTT. Amino acid sequence: CASSGLTSDTDTQYF.

The V call is TRBV20-1, the J call TRBJ2-3; 10 bases line up with TRBD2. Trimming at V came to 3 bases and at J to 3 bases, leaving 9 bases not matched to a gene. The CDR3 is 16 amino acids. Germline assignment: CDR1 DFQATT and CDR2 SNEGSKA (reference sequence). CDR3 loop: CSARDLAGVLTDTQYF. The CDR3 DNA reads as TGCAGTGCTAGGGATCTAGCGGGAGTTTTAACAGATACGCAGTATTTT.

There are a few counts of this clonotype. The chain is built from TRBV7-2 and TRBJ2-1, with TRBD2 identical over 9 bases. This CDR3 has 15 amino acids. The V gene's germline CDR1 is SGHTA and CDR2 FQGNSA. Trimming removed 5 bases from V and 7 bases from J; junction bases left unmatched: 9. The CDR3 here is CASSRGPSGTNEQFF. The CDR3 region has the DNA TGTGCCAGCAGCCGGGGTCCTAGCGGGACGAATGAGCAGTTCTTC.

This clonotype was counted ten times or more. The V and J genes are TRBV12-3 or TRBV12-4 and TRBJ1-6; 7 nucleotides align to TRBD1. The CDR3 sequence is 14 residues long. J gave up 8 bases and V 5 bases, and 6 bases lay outside the gene matches. The DNA for the CDR3 is TGTGCCAGCAGTCCGCGACAGGGAGATTCACCCCTCCACTTT. Protein sequence: CASSPRQGDSPLHF.

The chain couples TRBV15 to TRBJ2-5, with D possibly TRBD1 on 5 matching bases. There are 12 residues in the CDR3. In germline, CDR1 is LNHNV, CDR2 YYDKDF (reference sequence). Trimming removed 0 bases from V and 7 bases from J, with 6 bases in between. CDR3 protein: CATSRDRGTQYF. CDR3 nucleotide sequence: TGTGCCACCAGCAGAGATAGGGGGACCCAGTACTTC.

This clonotype was counted only a few times. V usage is TRBV20-1 and J usage is TRBJ2-1, with a weak D call TRBD2 (6 bases). V shed 4 bases and J shed 8 bases, with 18 bases lying between them. Looked up from germline, CDR1 is DFQATT and CDR2 is SNEGSKA (reference sequence). The CDR3 extends over 14 amino acids. For the CDR3, the DNA is TGCAGTGCTACTCATAGCGGAGTTTGGGATGAGCAGTTCTTC. Translated, it gives CSATHSGVWDEQFF.

This rearrangement joins TRBV11-1 to TRBJ2-7; D unresolved. Germline-derived CDR1 and CDR2 are SGHAT and FQDESV (reference sequence). V lost 5 bases, J lost 11 bases, and 25 bases lay in between. The CDR3 has 15 amino acids. This CDR3 reads CASSLSRSGPGQKYF. The CDR3 DNA reads TGTGCCAGCAGCCTTAGTAGGAGTGGACCAGGTCAAAAGTACTTC. The whole variable domain, filled in from reference TRBV11-1 and TRBJ2-7, reads EAEVAQSPRYKITEKSQAVAFWCDPISGHATLYWYRQILGQGPELLVQFQDESVVDDSQLPKDRFSAERLKGVDSTLKIQPAELGDSAMYLCASSLSRSGPGQKYFGPGTRLTVT.

This clonotype appeared many times. The rearrangement links TRBV7-2 to TRBJ1-6; D uncertain. Germline assignment: CDR1 SGHTA and CDR2 FQGNSA. The CDR3 is 15 amino acids. Trimming left V 5 bases short and J 2 bases short, with 10 bases between. The CDR3 loop is CASSDQVAYNSPLHF. The DNA for the CDR3 is TGTGCCAGCAGCGATCAAGTTGCCTATAATTCACCCCTCCACTTT. The full variable domain, its missing parts supplied by reference TRBV7-2 and TRBJ1-6, is GAGVSQSPSNKVTEKGKDVELRCDPISGHTALYWYRQSLGQGLEFLIYFQGNSAPDKSGLPSDRFSAERTGGSVSTLTIQRTQQEDSAVYLCASSDQVAYNSPLHFGNGTRLTVT.

V gene TRBV2 combines with J gene TRBJ2-2; the match to TRBD2 covers 13 bases. The CDR3 is made up of 17 amino acids. Germline V gene lookup returns CDR1 SNHLY and CDR2 FYNNEI. The trim removed 9 bases at V and 1 base at J, leaving 8 bases unmatched. CDR3 sequence: CARTGTSGARNTGELFF. The CDR3 nucleotides read TGTGCCAGGACCGGGACTAGCGGGGCAAGGAACACCGGGGAGCTGTTTTTT. Together with reference TRBV2 and TRBJ2-2, the CDR3 gives the full variable domain: EPEVTQTPSHQVTQMGQEVILRCVPISNHLYFYWYRQILGQKVEFLVSFYNNEISEKSEIFDDQFSVERPDGSNFTLKIRSTKLEDSAMYFCARTGTSGARNTGELFFGEGSRLTVL.

This clonotype has only a few counts. The gene calls are TRBV18 and TRBJ1-2; D not certain. The ends were cut back, 3 bases at V and 3 bases at J, with 8 bases in the middle. Looked up from germline, CDR1 is KGHSH and CDR2 is LQKENI. The CDR3 is 13 residues long. DNA for the CDR3: TGTGCCAGCTCACCGGAAACGGACTATGGCTACACCTTC. Translating it yields CASSPETDYGYTF.

There are many counts of this clonotype. The CDR3, as DNA: TGCAGCGTTGAAAGAGACAGGGGTTCGGAGACCCAGTACTTC. It translates to CSVERDRGSETQYF. The genes are TRBV29-1 and TRBJ2-5; TRBD1 aligns across 8 bases. V was pared by 2 bases and J by 5 bases, with 7 bases of the junction left unmatched. Germline CDR1 is SQVTM and CDR2 is ANQGSEA. The CDR3 sequence is 14 residues long.

The chain joins TRBV24-1 to TRBJ2-1; the D is unclear. Germline V gene sequence: CDR1 KGHDR, CDR2 SFDVKD. V gave up 4 bases and J gave up 9 bases, with 12 bases separating them. The CDR3 is 13 amino acids. The CDR3, as DNA: TGTGCCACCAGTGAGTTAGGCCGGAGTGAGCAGTTCTTC. Amino acid sequence: CATSELGRSEQFF.

With regard to this clonotype: One end of the junction is discordant with germline, which a read error may explain. The rearrangement joins TRBV12-3 or TRBV12-4 to TRBJ1-2; 9 bases map to TRBD1. The CDR3 runs 13 residues. This CDR3 reads CASSWDRDYAYTF. The CDR3 coding sequence is TGTGCCAGCAGTTGGGACAGGGACTATGCCTACACCTTC.

This clonotype came up once. The rearrangement joins TRBV19 to TRBJ1-5; D is perhaps TRBD1 (6 bases). Germline V gives CDR1 LNHDA, CDR2 SQIVND (reference sequence). Trimming took off 7 bases at V and 2 bases at J, with 12 bases between the two ends. The CDR3 sequence is 14 residues long. The CDR3 sequence is CASTGGLGNQPQHF. CDR3 nucleotide sequence: TGTGCCAGTACGGGGGGCTTAGGCAATCAGCCCCAGCATTTT.

The CDR3, as DNA: TGTGCCAGCAGCTTAGTAGACGAGCAGTACTTC. Residues: CASSLVDEQYF. The rearrangement joins TRBV7-8 to TRBJ2-7, with D unclear. V was cut by 1 base and J by 5 bases, with 3 bases left in between. The CDR3 loop spans 11 amino acids. The V gene's germline CDR1 is SGHVS and CDR2 FQNEAQ.

The chain couples TRBV12-3 or TRBV12-4 to TRBJ1-3; 7 bases align to TRBD1. V gave up 9 bases and J gave up 2 bases; unmatched junction bases: 7. The CDR3 is 14 amino acids. Here the CDR3 reads CASYRGSAGNTIYF. CDR3 DNA: TGTGCCAGTTACAGGGGATCTGCTGGAAACACCATATATTTT.

V gene TRBV15 combines with J gene TRBJ2-2; D gene ambiguous. The V gene's germline CDR1 is LNHNV and CDR2 YYDKDF (reference sequence). Trimming left V 3 bases short and J 8 bases short, with 7 bases between. This CDR3 has 12 residues. The CDR3 loop reads CATSSRWGELFF. The CDR3 coding sequence is TGTGCCACCAGCAGCCGCTGGGGGGAGCTGTTTTTT.

This clonotype appeared many times. The V and J genes are TRBV12-3 or TRBV12-4 and TRBJ1-4, with a weak D call TRBD1 (6 bases). V dropped 6 bases and J dropped 0 bases, with 11 bases sitting between them. This CDR3 is 15 amino acids long. CDR3 DNA sequence: TGTGCCAGCAGCCTACCAGGGGCAACTAATGAAAAACTGTTTTTT. Its translation: CASSLPGATNEKLFF.

The V call is TRBV6-1, the J call TRBJ2-2; TRBD2 matches 9 bases. V gave up 5 bases and J gave up 4 bases; unmatched junction bases: 8. This CDR3 region has 16 residues. The V gene's germline CDR1 is MNHNS and CDR2 SASEGT. DNA of the CDR3: TGTGCCAGCAGTCCTCAGACTAGCGGTACCACCGGGGAGCTGTTTTTT. Translated: CASSPQTSGTTGELFF.

The rearrangement joins TRBV30 to TRBJ2-1; 8 nucleotides align to TRBD2. Looked up from germline, CDR1 is GTSNPN and CDR2 is SVGIG (reference sequence). This CDR3 contains 12 residues. Trimming took 3 bases from V and 9 from J; bases not matched to a gene: 4. CDR3: CAWSLRGVEQFF. The DNA for the CDR3 is TGTGCCTGGAGCTTGCGGGGGGTTGAGCAGTTCTTC. Looking up the rest from reference TRBV30 and TRBJ2-1 gives the full variable domain: SQTIHQWPATLVQPVGSPLSLECTVEGTSNPNLYWYRQAAGRGLQLLFYSVGIGQISSEVPQNLSASRPQDRQFILSSKKLLLSDSGFYLCAWSLRGVEQFFGPGTRLTVL.